The 7 T cell receptor beta chains in this list originate from one sample, sequenced in a study of tumor and adjacent non-tumor tissue in lung cancer. TCRbeta libraries were built with three rounds of nested PCR, modified from ARM-PCR. TCRdb independently ran MiXCR on the multiplex PCR reads; one entry per CDR3 protein. This sample has 65,000 to 85,000 distinct CDR3 sequences, with around 80% found just once. RNA was extracted from bulk tissue without any cell sorting. Distant lung tissue was collected more than 3 cm away from the tumor edge. Material for sequencing was distant non-tumor lung tissue. These receptors all stem from a man aged 55 to 69 with non-small cell lung cancer.

This clonotype was detected ten times or more. This chain links TRBV7-9 with TRBJ2-7; TRBD1 matches at 9 bases. J gave up 4 bases and V 5 bases, and 9 bases lay outside the gene matches. The CDR3 length is 15 residues. Germline lookup yields CDR1 SEHNR and CDR2 FQNEAQ (reference sequence). The CDR3 DNA is TGTGCCAGCAGCCCCGGGACAGGGTTCATTTACGAGCAGTACTTC. It codes for CASSPGTGFIYEQYF.

This clonotype has only a few counts. A much larger clone lies a single base off, so this may be a read error. The chain has TRBV5-4 and TRBJ1-2, with D unresolved. CDR3 length: 14 amino acids. Germline V gene data show CDR1 as SGHNT and CDR2 as YYREEE (reference sequence). CDR3 in amino acids: CAGSDRDPNYGYTF. The CDR3 DNA reads as TGTGCCGGCAGCGATAGGGATCCTAACTATGGCTACACCTTC.

On this clonotype: A much larger clone lies a single base off, so this may be a read error. The gene calls are TRBV20-1 and TRBJ1-5, with no clear D. The CDR3 is 11 amino acids. CDR1 and CDR2 (germline): DFQATT, SNEGSKA (reference sequence). V shed 7 bases and J shed 6 bases, with 10 bases lying between them. In nucleotides, the CDR3 is TGCAGTGTCAGTCTGGGTCAGCCCCAGCATTTT. Encoded protein: CSVSLGQPQHF.

With respect to this clonotype: At one end, the junction sequence differs from germline, possibly due to a read error. The V and J genes are TRBV28 and TRBJ2-3; 7 bases align to TRBD2. This CDR3 has 14 amino acids. Germline-derived CDR1 and CDR2 are MDHEN and SYDVKM. The CDR3 nucleotides read TGTGCCACCCGAACGGGAGGTTTCACAGATACGCTGTATTTT. Protein: CATRTGGFTDTLYF.

As for this clonotype: The CDR3 does not close with the conserved phenylalanine or tryptophan, likely indicating a read error. V gene TRBV29-1 combines with J gene TRBJ2-1; either TRBD1 or TRBD2 may fit D (5 bases each). The germline V gene encodes CDR1 SQVTM and CDR2 ANQGSEA. The V and J ends lost 7 bases and 2 bases respectively, with 15 bases between them. This CDR3 contains 14 residues. The CDR3: CSAPTRGPYNEQFI. In nucleotides, the CDR3 is TGCAGCGCTCCTACTAGGGGACCCTACAATGAGCAGTTCATC.

This clonotype came up a few times. The chain employs TRBV5-5 and TRBJ2-2, with D tentatively TRBD2 (6 bases). The CDR3 length is 16 residues. Germline CDR1 SGHKS, CDR2 YYEKEE (reference sequence). Trimming stripped 4 bases from V and 10 bases from J, with 23 bases between. The CDR3 loop is CASSPGVDSFGVELFF. CDR3 nucleotide sequence: TGTGCCAGCAGCCCGGGGGTGGACTCCTTCGGCGTGGAGCTGTTTTTT.

About this clonotype: Because the CDR3 is missing its conserved closing phenylalanine or tryptophan, this is likely a read error. The chain joins TRBV6-5 to TRBJ2-6; possibly TRBD2 for D (5 bases). The germline V gene has CDR1 MNHEY and CDR2 SVGAGI. CDR3 length: 15 residues. The CDR3 protein is CANSYGGGGANVLTI. The DNA of the CDR3 is TGTGCCAACAGTTATGGAGGAGGTGGGGCCAACGTCCTGACTATC.